This T cell receptor (beta chain) was recorded in a study of cytomegalovirus exposure and HLA in healthy donors. About the study: There were approximately 400 genotyped donors. Of these, 81% fell in the genetic ancestry cluster associated with self-reported Caucasian donors. General observations from the study: Cytomegalovirus-associated status was assigned to 150 or so TCR beta chains.

As regards this clone: No antigen is known for it.

CDR1 ENHRY and CDR2 SYGVKD come from the germline V gene. V was clipped by 4 bases and J by 2 bases; unmatched bases: 7. The CDR3 loop spans 16 amino acids. The PCR made use of 60 Vbeta and 13 Jbeta primers. Measured with immunoSEQ multiplex PCR; TCRdb has only the in-frame clones, and not every one. The data show 150,000 to 200,000 clones, around 88% seen once. Source material: PBMCs. The receptor's source is a woman between 18 and 30 years old in good health and CMV-seronegative. This sequence joins TRBV10-3 and TRBJ2-5; TRBD2 aligns across 10 bases. CDR3 region: CAISGASGGAQETQYF. Written as DNA, the CDR3 is TGTGCCATCAGTGGAGCTAGCGGGGGAGCTCAAGAGACCCAGTACTTC.